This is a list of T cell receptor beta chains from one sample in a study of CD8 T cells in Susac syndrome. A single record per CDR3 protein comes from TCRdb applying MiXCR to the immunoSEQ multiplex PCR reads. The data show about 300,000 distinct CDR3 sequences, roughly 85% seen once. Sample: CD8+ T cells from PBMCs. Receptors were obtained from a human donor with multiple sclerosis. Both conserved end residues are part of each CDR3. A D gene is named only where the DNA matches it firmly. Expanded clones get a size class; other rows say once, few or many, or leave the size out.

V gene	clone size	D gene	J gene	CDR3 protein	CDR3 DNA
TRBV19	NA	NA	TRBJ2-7	CASSNGWGAYEQYF	TGTGCCAGTAGTAACGGGTGGGGCGCCTACGAGCAGTACTTC
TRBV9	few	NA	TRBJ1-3	CASSPGGGSGNTIYF	TGTGCCAGCAGCCCCGGAGGGGGCTCTGGAAACACCATATATTTT
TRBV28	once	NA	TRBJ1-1	CASSVAPGGVEAFF	TGTGCCAGCAGTGTGGCCCCGGGAGGGGTTGAAGCTTTCTTT
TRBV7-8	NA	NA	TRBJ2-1	CASSSRQVYNGQFF	TGTGCCAGCAGCTCCCGACAGGTTTACAATGGGCAGTTCTTC
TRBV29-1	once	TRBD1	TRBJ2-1	CSVEGTGVNEQFF	TGCAGCGTTGAAGGGACAGGGGTCAATGAGCAGTTCTTC
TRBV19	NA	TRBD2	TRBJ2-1	CASNIGTSGSYEQFF	TGTGCCAGTAATATCGGGACTAGCGGGAGTTATGAGCAGTTCTTC
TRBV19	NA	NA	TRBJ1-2	CASTLDGDGCTF	TGTGCCAGTACCTTAGACGGGGATGGCTGCACCTTC
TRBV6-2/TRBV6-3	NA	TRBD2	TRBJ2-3	CASSYTAGGGTDTQYF	TGTGCCAGCAGTTACACCGCGGGAGGAGGTACAGATACACAGTATTTT
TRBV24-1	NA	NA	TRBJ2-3	CATSDARLLDHTQYF	TGTGCCACCAGTGACGCCAGACTTCTCGATCATACGCAGTATTTT
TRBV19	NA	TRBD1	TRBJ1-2	CASSTRDRAIRGYTF	TGTGCCAGTAGTACGAGGGACAGGGCAATCCGTGGCTACACCTTC
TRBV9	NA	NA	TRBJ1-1	CASSPIQRFNNTEAFF	TGTGCCAGCAGCCCGATACAACGGTTCAATAACACTGAAGCTTTCTTT
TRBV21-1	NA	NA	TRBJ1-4	CASSKKGPEDNEKLFF	TGTGCCAGCAGCAAAAAAGGGCCCGAGGATAATGAAAAACTGTTTTTT
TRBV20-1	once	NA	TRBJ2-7	CSARDQTYEQYF	TGCAGTGCTAGAGACCAAACCTACGAGCAGTACTTC
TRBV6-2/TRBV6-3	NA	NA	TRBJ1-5	CASSYSRGQPQHF	TGTGCCAGCAGTTACTCTAGGGGTCAGCCCCAGCATTTT
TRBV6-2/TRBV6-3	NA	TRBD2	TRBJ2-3	CASSADSGRSTDTQYF	TGTGCCAGCAGTGCCGATAGCGGGAGAAGCACAGATACGCAGTATTTT
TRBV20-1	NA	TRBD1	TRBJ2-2	CSALDRGRTGELFF	TGCAGTGCTTTGGACAGGGGGAGGACCGGGGAGCTGTTTTTT
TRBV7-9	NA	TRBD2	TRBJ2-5	CASRGGTSGVGETQYF	TGTGCCAGCAGGGGGGGGACTAGCGGAGTCGGAGAGACCCAGTACTTC
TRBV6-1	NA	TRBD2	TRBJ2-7	CASNSGTSGGYEQYF	TGTGCCAGCAATTCTGGGACTAGCGGTGGCTACGAGCAGTACTTC
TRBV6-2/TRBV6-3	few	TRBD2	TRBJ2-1	CASSLGGTSGYNEQFF	TGTGCCAGCAGTTTGGGGGGGACTAGCGGATACAATGAGCAGTTCTTC
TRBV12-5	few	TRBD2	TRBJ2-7	CASSPGLAEYEQYF	TGTGCTAGTTCCCCCGGACTAGCGGAATACGAGCAGTACTTC
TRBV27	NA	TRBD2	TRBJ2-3	CASSPRGVAGGKGTDTQYF	TGTGCCAGCAGTCCCCGGGGGGTAGCGGGAGGAAAAGGAACAGATACGCAGTATTTT
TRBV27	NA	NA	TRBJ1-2	CASSLKGDLYGYTF	TGTGCCAGCAGTTTAAAAGGGGACCTCTATGGCTACACCTTC
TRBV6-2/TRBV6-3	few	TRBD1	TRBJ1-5	CASRRQGYSNQPQHF	TGTGCCAGCAGACGACAGGGTTATAGCAATCAGCCCCAGCATTTT
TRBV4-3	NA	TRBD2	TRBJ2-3	CASSQGRGLWTDTQYF	TGCGCCAGCAGCCAGGGGAGGGGTTTGTGGACAGATACGCAGTATTTT
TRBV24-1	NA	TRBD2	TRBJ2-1	CATRGRAYNEQFF	TGTGCCACCCGTGGGAGGGCCTACAATGAGCAGTTCTTC
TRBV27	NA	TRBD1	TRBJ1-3	CASSLAGTGVGNTIYF	TGTGCCAGCAGTTTAGCCGGGACAGGGGTTGGAAACACCATATATTTT
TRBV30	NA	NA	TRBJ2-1	CAWIAGESAYNEQFF	TGTGCCTGGATCGCAGGGGAGTCGGCCTACAATGAGCAGTTCTTC
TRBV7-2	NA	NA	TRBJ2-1	CASSPYSYEQFF	TGTGCCAGCAGCCCATACTCATATGAGCAGTTCTTC
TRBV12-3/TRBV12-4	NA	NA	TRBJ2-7	CASSPLSRAYEQYF	TGTGCCAGCAGTCCCCTTTCGCGCGCCTACGAGCAGTACTTC
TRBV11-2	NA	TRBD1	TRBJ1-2	CASSLEWSLTGAAGYTF	TGTGCCAGCAGCTTAGAATGGTCCCTCACAGGGGCGGCTGGCTACACCTTC
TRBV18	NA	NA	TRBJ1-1	CASSPHLRVGEAFF	TGTGCCAGCTCACCCCACCTCCGGGTAGGTGAAGCTTTCTTT
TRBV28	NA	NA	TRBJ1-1	CASSLWGGRWTEAFF	TGTGCCAGCAGTTTATGGGGCGGGCGTTGGACTGAAGCTTTCTTT
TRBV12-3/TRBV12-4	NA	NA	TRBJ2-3	CAIKNGTKGFADTQYF	TGTGCCATCAAAAATGGAACTAAGGGTTTCGCAGATACGCAGTATTTT
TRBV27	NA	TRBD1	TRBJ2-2	CASRLTGGTGELFF	TGTGCCAGCAGGCTCACAGGGGGTACCGGGGAGCTGTTTTTT
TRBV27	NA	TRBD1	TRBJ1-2	CASSPTGGPYGYTF	TGTGCCAGCAGCCCTACAGGGGGACCCTATGGCTACACCTTC
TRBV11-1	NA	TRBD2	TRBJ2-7	CASSLGMGELAGRTTGYEQYF	TGTGCCAGCAGCTTAGGCATGGGGGAACTAGCGGGGAGGACTACCGGCTACGAGCAGTACTTC